These 27 T cell receptor beta chains share one sample of origin, sequenced in a study of identical twins. TCRdb ran MiXCR on the 5' RACE reads and lists one entry per CDR3 protein. The table includes some 690,000 distinct CDR3 sequences, about 20% detected once. This sample also belongs to another study, concerning T cells expressing NK-cell markers.

The specimen sequenced was PBMCs. All receptors derive from a woman between 18 and 30 years old in good health.

This clonotype occurred many times. V is TRBV5-1 and J is TRBJ1-2; 7 nucleotides align to TRBD1. J was trimmed by 0 bases and V by 4 bases; bases with no gene match: 3. CDR1 and CDR2 (germline): SGHRS, YFSETQ. This CDR3 spans 14 amino acids. CDR3 residues: CASSPDRPNYGYTF. The CDR3, as DNA: TGCGCCAGCAGCCCGGACAGGCCTAACTATGGCTACACCTTC.

A few counts support this clonotype. This chain joins TRBV5-1 and TRBJ2-7, with D possibly matching TRBD1 (6 bases). The CDR3 loop spans 18 amino acids. V was trimmed by 5 bases and J by 3 bases, leaving 27 bases between them. Germline-derived CDR1 and CDR2 are SGHRS and YFSETQ. The CDR3 here is CASSPDGRVTGHSYEQYF. For the CDR3, the DNA is TGCGCCAGCAGTCCCGACGGTCGAGTAACGGGACACAGCTACGAGCAGTACTTC.

A few counts support this clonotype. V gene TRBV5-1 combines with J gene TRBJ1-5; possible D gene TRBD1, 5 bases. CDR1 SGHRS and CDR2 YFSETQ come from the germline V gene. Trimming shortened V by 0 bases and J by 5 bases, and 9 bases separated the two germline ends. CDR3 size: 14 residues. CDR3 in amino acids: CASSLEGSHQPQHF. CDR3 DNA: TGCGCCAGCAGCTTGGAGGGGTCGCATCAGCCCCAGCATTTT.

The chain recombines TRBV20-1 with TRBJ1-6, with D tentatively TRBD1 (5 bases). This CDR3 spans 14 amino acids. Per the germline V gene, CDR1 is DFQATT and CDR2 is SNEGSKA (reference sequence). CDR3 bases: TGCGGAGTCCCTGAAGACAGCCTTAATTCACCCCTCCACTTT. It yields the protein CGVPEDSLNSPLHF.

This chain joins TRBV10-3 and TRBJ2-2, with D possibly TRBD2 on 6 matching bases. Deletions cut 4 bases from V and 1 base from J, with 7 bases between. The length of the CDR3 is 14 residues. The V gene's germline CDR1 is ENHRY and CDR2 SYGVKD. The DNA for the CDR3 is TGTGCCATCAGTGGTAGCGGGAACACCGGGGAGCTGTTTTTT. Protein: CAISGSGNTGELFF.

J is TRBJ2-7 and V is TRBV20-1, with 9 bases fitting TRBD2. The ends lost 6 bases at V and 0 bases at J; junction bases unmatched: 9. CDR3 length equals 15 residues. In germline, CDR1 is DFQATT, CDR2 SNEGSKA (reference sequence). The CDR3 sequence is CSARSLSGSSYEQYF. CDR3 sequence (DNA): TGCAGTGCCCGCTCCCTTAGCGGGAGCTCCTACGAGCAGTACTTC.

J is TRBJ2-7 and V is TRBV6-1, with D tentatively TRBD2 (5 bases). The CDR3 loop spans 15 amino acids. The germline V gene encodes CDR1 MNHNS and CDR2 SASEGT. V lost 6 bases and J lost 1, with 16 bases in between. The CDR3 DNA sequence: TGTGCCAGCAGAGACAAACTGCTAGCTTCCTACGAGCAGTACTTC. Protein sequence: CASRDKLLASYEQYF.

A few counts support this clonotype. This sequence joins TRBV2 and TRBJ2-3; 15 nucleotides match TRBD2. This CDR3 comprises 13 residues. V lost 6 bases and J lost 15; bases outside the gene matches: 7. CDR1 is SNHLY and CDR2 is FYNNEI in the germline V gene. The CDR3 DNA reads TGTGCCAGCAGAAAAGGACTAGCGGGAGGGGGTTATTTT. It encodes CASRKGLAGGGYF.

The V call is TRBV25-1, the J call TRBJ2-7; D unclear. The germline gives CDR1 MGHDK, CDR2 SYGVNS. The CDR3 contains 13 residues. Trimming stripped 1 base from V and 5 bases from J, with 9 bases between. CDR3 bases: TGTGCCAGCAGTGAATCTCCTCTCGACGAGCAGTACTTC. It codes for CASSESPLDEQYF.

The gene calls are TRBV11-2 and TRBJ2-2; 9 bases are a match to TRBD2. CDR1 and CDR2 from the germline V gene are SGHAT and FQNNGV. This CDR3 is 17 amino acids long. Trimming at V came to 5 bases and at J to 0 bases, leaving 7 bases not matched to a gene. The CDR3 reads CASSRLAGKSNTGELFF. In nucleotides, the CDR3 is TGTGCCAGCAGCCGGCTAGCGGGGAAATCGAACACCGGGGAGCTGTTTTTT.

This rearrangement joins TRBV6-5 to TRBJ1-1; D ambiguous. V was trimmed by 2 bases and J by 3 bases, leaving 10 bases between them. This CDR3 is built from 14 residues. The germline V gene has CDR1 MNHEY and CDR2 SVGAGI. CDR3 loop: CASSYRGPDTEAFF. The CDR3, as DNA: TGTGCCAGCAGTTACCGTGGGCCGGACACTGAAGCTTTCTTT.

A few counts support this clonotype. V gene TRBV5-5 combines with J gene TRBJ2-3; D is possibly TRBD2 (5 bases). Deletions cut 4 bases from V and 4 bases from J, with 7 bases between. The germline CDR1 and CDR2 sequences are SGHKS and YYEKEE (reference sequence). The CDR3 spans 12 residues. DNA for the CDR3: TGTGCCAGCAGCCGGACTGCAGATACGCAGTATTTT. This encodes CASSRTADTQYF.

This clonotype was detected only once. The rearrangement uses TRBV6-1 and TRBJ2-3, with D possibly matching TRBD1 (6 bases). V lost 6 bases to trimming and J lost 5 bases, with 18 bases between them. From germline, CDR1 is MNHNS and CDR2 SASEGT. This CDR3 has 15 amino acids. CDR3 loop: CASSPTGTRGDTQYF. As DNA, the CDR3 is TGTGCCAGCAGCCCGACCGGGACAAGAGGAGATACGCAGTATTTT.

V gene TRBV7-8 combines with J gene TRBJ2-1; D tentatively reads TRBD1 or TRBD2 (5 bases each). The CDR3 consists of 14 residues. Germline values: CDR1 SGHVS, CDR2 FQNEAQ. Trimming pared 4 bases from V and 5 bases from J, leaving 12 bases between. The CDR3 nucleotides read TGTGCCAGCAGCTACCCGGGACGGAACAATGAGCAGTTCTTC. This gives the protein CASSYPGRNNEQFF.

This clonotype has a handful of counts. V usage is TRBV7-9 and J usage is TRBJ2-7; 8 bases are a match to TRBD2. After removal of 2 bases from V and 3 bases from J, the junction contained 9 bases not matched to a gene. Germline lookup yields CDR1 SEHNR and CDR2 FQNEAQ (reference sequence). The CDR3 runs 16 residues. CDR3 nucleotides: TGTGCCAGCAGCTTACCCAGCGGGGGCAGGGACTACGAGCAGTACTTC. Protein sequence: CASSLPSGGRDYEQYF. Complete variable domain (other parts from reference TRBV7-9 and TRBJ2-7): DTGVSQNPRHKITKRGQNVTFRCDPISEHNRLYWYRQTLGQGPEFLTYFQNEAQLEKSRLLSDRFSAERPKGSFSTLEIQRTEQGDSAMYLCASSLPSGGRDYEQYFGPGTRLTVT.

V gene TRBV28 combines with J gene TRBJ2-1, with 16 bases aligning to TRBD2. In germline, CDR1 is MDHEN, CDR2 SYDVKM. The CDR3 extends over 17 amino acids. Germline trimming cut 5 bases from V and 12 bases from J; bases unmatched to any gene: 13. The CDR3: CASSLAGTSGRASSQFF. CDR3 nucleotide sequence: TGTGCCAGCAGTCTAGCCGGGACTAGCGGGAGGGCTAGCTCGCAGTTCTTC.

This clonotype came up a few times. The genes are TRBV25-1 and TRBJ2-1; 7 nucleotides line up with TRBD2. The CDR3 runs 15 residues. V lost 5 bases to trimming and J lost 8 bases; unmatched junction nucleotides: 12. Germline V gene lookup returns CDR1 MGHDK and CDR2 SYGVNS. Here the CDR3 reads CASSNPREGQDEQFF. The CDR3 bases are TGTGCCAGCAGTAATCCTAGGGAGGGCCAGGATGAGCAGTTCTTC. Supplemented by reference TRBV25-1 and TRBJ2-1, the full variable domain reads EADIYQTPRYLVIGTGKKITLECSQTMGHDKMYWYQQDPGMELHLIHYSYGVNSTEKGDLSSESTVSRIRTEHFPLTLESARPSHTSQYLCASSNPREGQDEQFFGPGTRLTVL.

The DNA for the CDR3 is TGCGCCAGCACTCACACCCAACTGCCAGGGAGCTCCTACGAGCAGTACTTC. Translated: CASTHTQLPGSSYEQYF. The rearrangement links TRBV23-1 to TRBJ2-7; D may be TRBD1 or TRBD2 (5 bases each). TRBV23-1 is known as an ORF, though its function is uncertain. This CDR3 is built from 17 residues. Between the trimmed V and J ends, which lost 7 bases and 0 bases, there was a span of 22 bases.

V gene TRBV20-1 combines with J gene TRBJ2-3, with 7 positions matching TRBD2. The CDR3 loop spans 15 amino acids. Per the germline V gene, CDR1 is DFQATT and CDR2 is SNEGSKA (reference sequence). The CDR3 is CSPSPRGVSTDTQYF. The CDR3, as DNA: TGCAGCCCATCACCCCGGGGGGTTAGCACAGATACGCAGTATTTT.

The V call is TRBV7-2, the J call TRBJ2-7, with D possibly being TRBD1 (6 bases). The CDR3 is 16 residues long. V lost 5 bases, J lost 7 bases, and 24 bases lay in between. Germline V gives CDR1 SGHTA, CDR2 FQGNSA. The CDR3 DNA reads TGTGCCAGCAGCCACGCAGCCCCCAGGGGCTTATTTGAGCAGTACTTC. Its protein product is CASSHAAPRGLFEQYF.

This clonotype was detected a few times. The chain couples TRBV29-1 to TRBJ2-1; weak D call: TRBD2 (6 bases). V was trimmed by 7 bases and J by 0 bases, leaving 13 bases between them. CDR3 length: 14 amino acids. Germline V gene data show CDR1 as SQVTM and CDR2 as ANQGSEA. The CDR3 sequence is CSAPAGSSYNEQFF. The CDR3 coding sequence is TGCAGCGCCCCGGCGGGGAGCTCCTACAATGAGCAGTTCTTC.

This chain joins TRBV20-1 and TRBJ2-7, with 8 nucleotides matching TRBD2. The CDR3 has 18 residues. Germline loops: CDR1 DFQATT, CDR2 SNEGSKA (reference sequence). Losses at the gene ends were 6 bases for V and 2 bases for J; bases not matched to a gene: 21. CDR3 region: CSATPPGLEHFATYEQYF. CDR3 sequence (DNA): TGCAGTGCAACACCACCGGGACTAGAACATTTCGCAACCTACGAGCAGTACTTC.

The V and J genes are TRBV7-2 and TRBJ2-1; D may match TRBD1 or TRBD2 (5 bases each). CDR1 and CDR2 (germline): SGHTA, FQGNSA. The CDR3 has 14 amino acids. Trimming pared 8 bases from V and 1 base from J, leaving 12 bases between. The CDR3 loop reads CASAPGPSYNEQFF. The CDR3 DNA reads TGTGCCAGCGCCCCGGGGCCGTCCTACAATGAGCAGTTCTTC.

This chain connects TRBV4-2 to TRBJ2-1; the match to TRBD2 covers 16 bases. Trimming at V came to 1 base and at J to 7 bases, leaving 10 bases not matched to a gene. Germline CDR1 is LGHNA and CDR2 is YNFKEQ. The CDR3 loop spans 19 amino acids. In DNA form, the CDR3 reads TGTGCCAGCAGCCAAGGAGGGACTAGCGGGAGGGCGGGGAGAAATGAGCAGTTCTTC. It codes for CASSQGGTSGRAGRNEQFF.

This clonotype was picked up many times. This chain links TRBV7-2 with TRBJ1-5; D unclear. The length of the CDR3 is 15 residues. Trimming shortened V by 1 base and J by 1 base, and 8 bases separated the two germline ends. In germline, CDR1 is SGHTA, CDR2 FQGNSA. The CDR3 region has the DNA TGTGCCAGCAGCTTAGAGGTTTGGAGCAATCAGCCCCAGCATTTT. Translating it yields CASSLEVWSNQPQHF. Combining the CDR3 with reference TRBV7-2 and TRBJ1-5 gives the whole variable domain GAGVSQSPSNKVTEKGKDVELRCDPISGHTALYWYRQSLGQGLEFLIYFQGNSAPDKSGLPSDRFSAERTGGSVSTLTIQRTQQEDSAVYLCASSLEVWSNQPQHFGDGTRLSIL.

This clonotype was detected only a few times. The V call is TRBV7-8, the J call TRBJ1-2; D not certain. Germline values: CDR1 SGHVS, CDR2 FQNEAQ. Trimming removed 5 bases from V and 8 bases from J, with 27 bases in between. The CDR3 totals 17 residues. The CDR3 DNA reads TGTGCCAGCAGCCTGGTCGAGGTACCATGGCAGTACGAGGGCTACACCTTC. Its translation: CASSLVEVPWQYEGYTF.

The chain employs TRBV5-1 and TRBJ2-3, with 8 nucleotides matching TRBD1. There are 16 residues in the CDR3. The germline V gene has CDR1 SGHRS and CDR2 YFSETQ. V gave up 2 bases and J gave up 0 bases; unmatched junction bases: 5. CDR3 region: CASSFPTGASTDTQYF. CDR3 DNA: TGCGCCAGCAGCTTTCCGACAGGGGCTAGCACAGATACGCAGTATTTT. Filled out from reference TRBV5-1 and TRBJ2-3, the complete variable domain reads KAGVTQTPRYLIKTRGQQVTLSCSPISGHRSVSWYQQTPGQGLQFLFEYFSETQRNKGNFPGRFSGRQFSNSRSEMNVSTLELGDSALYLCASSFPTGASTDTQYFGPGTRLTVL.